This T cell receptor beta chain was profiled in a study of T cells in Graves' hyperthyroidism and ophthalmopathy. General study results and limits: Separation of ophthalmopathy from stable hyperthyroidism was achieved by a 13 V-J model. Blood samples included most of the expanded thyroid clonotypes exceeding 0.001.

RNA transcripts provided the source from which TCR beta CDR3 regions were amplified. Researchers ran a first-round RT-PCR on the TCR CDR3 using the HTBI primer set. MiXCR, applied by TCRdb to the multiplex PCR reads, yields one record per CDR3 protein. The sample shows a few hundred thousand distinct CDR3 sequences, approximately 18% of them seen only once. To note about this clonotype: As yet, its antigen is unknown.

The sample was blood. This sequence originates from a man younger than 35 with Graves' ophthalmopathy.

CDR3 loop: CASTKLQGNSPLHF. CDR3 coding DNA: TGTGCCAGCACCAAATTACAGGGTAATTCACCCCTCCACTTT. V usage is TRBV27 and J usage is TRBJ1-6, with D possibly being TRBD1 (6 bases). Trimming pared 7 bases from V and 6 bases from J, leaving 13 bases between. Germline-derived CDR1 and CDR2 are MNHEY and SMNVEV (reference sequence). The CDR3 sequence is 14 residues long.